The 23 T cell receptor beta chains reported below all come from one sample, sequenced in a study of response to subunit inactivated influenza vaccine. Each CDR3 protein gets one entry after TCRdb re-called the RT-PCR reads with MiXCR. In the table there are more than 450,000 distinct CDR3 sequences, approximately 11% of which are singletons. The sample also formed part of further work on T cells expressing NK-cell markers. As reported in that work: UMIs accompanied the 5'RACE template switching by which TCR beta cDNA was made.

This sample comprised PBMCs from blood, obtained on the day of vaccination. The receptors derive from a man aged 50-60 years who received an inactivated influenza vaccine.

This clonotype was picked up a small number of times. This chain joins TRBV29-1 and TRBJ2-5, with 11 bases lining up with TRBD2. After removal of 7 bases from V and 5 bases from J, the junction contained 6 bases not matched to a gene. CDR3 length: 13 residues. Germline lookup yields CDR1 SQVTM and CDR2 ANQGSEA. The CDR3 spells CSALPSGRETQYF. The DNA for the CDR3 is TGCAGCGCCCTCCCTAGCGGGAGGGAGACCCAGTACTTC.

This clonotype was seen a handful of times. V and J are TRBV7-2 and TRBJ1-5, with D uncertain. This CDR3 spans 13 amino acids. The ends were cut back, 1 base at V and 7 bases at J, with 8 bases in the middle. The germline V gene encodes CDR1 SGHTA and CDR2 FQGNSA. Here the CDR3 DNA reads TGTGCCAGCAGCTTAGACAGTAGGCAGCCCCAGCATTTT. Protein: CASSLDSRQPQHF.

Many counts were recorded for this clonotype. The chain uses TRBV12-3 or TRBV12-4 and TRBJ2-2; no reliable D call. CDR3 length: 15 residues. V lost 5 bases and J 6 bases, leaving 16 bases between the germline ends. CDR3 sequence reads: CASSPALLVAGELFF. As DNA, the CDR3 is TGTGCCAGCAGTCCGGCCCTCTTAGTGGCCGGGGAGCTGTTTTTT.

This clonotype occurred a few times. The V gene is TRBV11-1, the J gene TRBJ1-1; D call uncertain. Germline V gives CDR1 SGHAT, CDR2 FQDESV (reference sequence). CDR3 length: 14 residues. V was trimmed by 1 base and J by 8 bases, leaving 14 bases between them. In DNA form, the CDR3 reads TGTGCCAGCAGCTTAGGGAGGGTCGCCACGGAAGCTTTCTTT. Translating it yields CASSLGRVATEAFF.

This clonotype was picked up a small number of times. The V and J genes are TRBV20-1 and TRBJ2-1; no definite D call. Trimming took 4 bases from V and 6 from J, leaving 13 bases between them. Germline lookup yields CDR1 DFQATT and CDR2 SNEGSKA (reference sequence). The CDR3 covers 13 residues. Written as DNA, the CDR3 is TGCAGTGCTATCAAGGCTGTCGTCAATGAGCAGTTCTTC. Protein product: CSAIKAVVNEQFF.

This clonotype was counted only a few times. The chain joins TRBV6-1 to TRBJ2-2, with 14 positions matching TRBD2. From germline, CDR1 is MNHNS and CDR2 SASEGT. The ends lost 6 bases at V and 8 bases at J; junction bases unmatched: 8. This CDR3 has 16 amino acids. The CDR3 reads CASSLTSGRAYGELFF. The CDR3 DNA reads TGTGCCAGCAGCCTGACTAGCGGGAGGGCGTATGGGGAGCTGTTTTTT.

This clonotype showed up just a few times. The V gene is TRBV4-2, the J gene TRBJ2-7; D may be TRBD1 or TRBD2 (5 bases each). Germline CDR1 reads LGHNA; CDR2 reads YNFKEQ. V lost 3 bases, J lost 3 bases, and 18 bases lay in between. The CDR3 covers 16 residues. The CDR3 nucleotides read TGTGCCAGCAGCCAGGGGACCCTCAGATACGTCTACGAGCAGTACTTC. Amino acids: CASSQGTLRYVYEQYF.

The CDR3, as DNA: TGCGCCAGCAGCGCCGGGACAGGGTCAGGACAAGAGACCCAGTACTTC. This gives the protein CASSAGTGSGQETQYF. The chain employs TRBV5-1 and TRBJ2-5; the match to TRBD1 covers 9 bases. The V segment lost 4 bases and the J segment 2 bases; nucleotides outside the gene matches: 9. The CDR3 is 16 amino acids. Germline V gene lookup returns CDR1 SGHRS and CDR2 YFSETQ. The whole variable domain, filled in from reference TRBV5-1 and TRBJ2-5, reads KAGVTQTPRYLIKTRGQQVTLSCSPISGHRSVSWYQQTPGQGLQFLFEYFSETQRNKGNFPGRFSGRQFSNSRSEMNVSTLELGDSALYLCASSAGTGSGQETQYFGPGTRLLVL.

This clonotype occurred a few times. V is TRBV6-6 and J is TRBJ2-4; D is ambiguous. The CDR3 runs to 13 residues. Per germline, CDR1 MNHNY and CDR2 SVGAGI (reference sequence). V lost 6 bases to trimming and J lost 0 bases, with 6 bases between them. The CDR3 is CASSPRAKNIQYF. CDR3 DNA: TGTGCCAGCAGCCCACGAGCCAAAAACATTCAGTACTTC.

The V gene is TRBV7-3, the J gene TRBJ2-3; D might be TRBD2 (5 bases). The V and J ends lost 5 bases and 4 bases respectively, with 13 bases between them. Per germline, CDR1 SGHTA and CDR2 FQGTGA. The CDR3 has 14 residues. This chain's CDR3 is CASSPSRGPDTQYF. CDR3 coding DNA: TGTGCCAGCAGCCCATCCCGGGGTCCAGATACGCAGTATTTT.

J is TRBJ1-6 and V is TRBV7-2; 7 bases are a match to TRBD1. The CDR3 loop spans 14 amino acids. J gave up 8 bases and V 5 bases, and 6 bases lay outside the gene matches. CDR1 is SGHTA, CDR2 FQGNSA, per germline. The CDR3 protein is CASSGRDRDSPLHF. As DNA, the CDR3 is TGTGCCAGCAGCGGACGGGACAGAGATTCACCCCTCCACTTT.

There are a few counts of this clonotype. V gene TRBV7-9 combines with J gene TRBJ2-7; D might be TRBD2 (5 bases). Deletions cut 5 bases from V and 0 bases from J, with 20 bases between. CDR1 and CDR2 (germline): SEHNR, FQNEAQ (reference sequence). This CDR3 is 17 amino acids long. CDR3 bases: TGTGCCAGCAGCACACGACCTCCAGGACTGAACTCCTACGAGCAGTACTTC. This gives the protein CASSTRPPGLNSYEQYF. Filled out from reference TRBV7-9 and TRBJ2-7, the complete variable domain reads DTGVSQNPRHKITKRGQNVTFRCDPISEHNRLYWYRQTLGQGPEFLTYFQNEAQLEKSRLLSDRFSAERPKGSFSTLEIQRTEQGDSAMYLCASSTRPPGLNSYEQYFGPGTRLTVT.

The chain links TRBV24-1 to TRBJ2-2; the D is unclear. The length of the CDR3 is 15 residues. The V end lost 3 bases, the J end lost 4 bases, and 11 bases lay between the germline ends. Looked up from germline, CDR1 is KGHDR and CDR2 is SFDVKD. CDR3 residues: CATSDTAGFTGELFF. CDR3 nucleotides: TGTGCCACCAGTGATACGGCAGGATTCACCGGGGAGCTGTTTTTT.

This clonotype was recorded many times. The CDR3 protein is CSVAGNSNQPQHF. CDR3 sequence (DNA): TGCAGCGTTGCGGGGAATAGCAATCAGCCCCAGCATTTT. The V gene is TRBV29-1, the J gene TRBJ1-5; D is unresolved. V lost 4 bases, J lost 0 bases, and 7 bases lay in between. The CDR3 totals 13 residues. In germline, CDR1 is SQVTM, CDR2 ANQGSEA.

The chain uses TRBV12-3 or TRBV12-4 and TRBJ2-5; D unresolved. Trimming shortened V by 3 bases and J by 5 bases, and 10 bases separated the two germline ends. The CDR3 has 13 residues. The CDR3 sequence is CASSFRIGETQYF. The DNA of the CDR3 is TGTGCCAGCAGTTTTCGTATTGGGGAGACCCAGTACTTC.

The V call is TRBV5-1, the J call TRBJ1-1, with TRBD1 identical over 8 bases. CDR1 and CDR2 from the germline V gene are SGHRS and YFSETQ. Trimming took 3 bases from V and 5 from J; bases not matched to a gene: 9. This CDR3 has 15 residues. The CDR3 sequence: CASSSTGGVWTEAFF. As DNA, the CDR3 is TGCGCCAGCAGCTCTACAGGGGGTGTATGGACTGAAGCTTTCTTT.

The V and J genes are TRBV7-2 and TRBJ2-2; 7 bases agree with TRBD1. The germline CDR1 and CDR2 sequences are SGHTA and FQGNSA. The CDR3 spans 17 residues. J lost 2 bases, V lost 3 bases, and 9 bases had no gene match. The CDR3 region is CASSFLTGLENTGELFF. CDR3 coding DNA: TGTGCCAGCAGCTTTCTGACAGGGTTGGAAAACACCGGGGAGCTGTTTTTT.

The chain joins TRBV5-1 to TRBJ2-7; TRBD1 agrees at 7 bases. This CDR3 comprises 17 residues. The V gene end was trimmed by 2 bases and the J gene end by 3 bases; junction bases not matched to a gene: 14. Germline assignment: CDR1 SGHRS and CDR2 YFSETQ. CDR3 coding DNA: TGCGCCAGCAGCTTAACCGGGACAGTCAGCGCGAGCTACGAGCAGTACTTC. Translating it yields CASSLTGTVSASYEQYF.

This chain joins TRBV11-3 and TRBJ2-1; D gene uncertain. CDR1 SGHNT and CDR2 YENEEA come from the germline V gene. The CDR3 spans 13 residues. V was pared by 1 base and J by 10 bases, with 11 bases between. The CDR3 DNA reads as TGTGCCAGCAGCTTAGGGCGCCGGACGGAGCAGTTCTTC. Its translation is CASSLGRRTEQFF.

In DNA, the CDR3 is TGCAGCGGCCGACAGGTTGGGGTAGAGCAGTTCTTC. It codes for CSGRQVGVEQFF. This chain connects TRBV29-1 to TRBJ2-1, with D perhaps TRBD1 (6 bases). CDR1 and CDR2 from the germline V gene are SQVTM and ANQGSEA. CDR3 size: 12 residues. V lost 7 bases, J lost 10 bases, and 17 bases lay in between.

This clonotype turned up a few times. The rearrangement links TRBV2 to TRBJ1-1; no reliable D call. This CDR3 has 15 residues. V dropped 0 bases and J dropped 5 bases, with 13 bases sitting between them. Germline CDR1 reads SNHLY; CDR2 reads FYNNEI. The DNA of the CDR3 is TGTGCCAGCAGTGAAGCGGCTCTCTGGCAAACTGAAGCTTTCTTT. This encodes CASSEAALWQTEAFF. The full variable domain, rest sourced from reference TRBV2 and TRBJ1-1, is EPEVTQTPSHQVTQMGQEVILRCVPISNHLYFYWYRQILGQKVEFLVSFYNNEISEKSEIFDDQFSVERPDGSNFTLKIRSTKLEDSAMYFCASSEAALWQTEAFFGQGTRLTVV.

This clonotype was counted only a few times. This rearrangement joins TRBV4-2 to TRBJ2-3; 7 bases are a match to TRBD2. Losses at the gene ends were 0 bases for V and 2 bases for J; bases not matched to a gene: 5. The germline CDR1 and CDR2 sequences are LGHNA and YNFKEQ. This CDR3 comprises 16 residues. DNA of the CDR3: TGTGCCAGCAGCCAAGATTTCGCGGGGGACACAGATACGCAGTATTTT. Its protein product is CASSQDFAGDTDTQYF.

In its sample, this clonotype was seen many times. The V and J genes are TRBV19 and TRBJ1-5, with D tentatively TRBD1 (5 bases). The CDR3 extends over 13 amino acids. Germline CDR1 and CDR2: LNHDA and SQIVND (reference sequence). Trimming removed 5 bases at V and 7 bases at J, with 12 bases between. Written as DNA, the CDR3 is TGTGCCAGTAGTCCTGGCCCAGGGCAGCCCCAGCATTTT. Protein: CASSPGPGQPQHF. The whole variable domain, remainder taken from reference TRBV19 and TRBJ1-5, is DGGITQSPKYLFRKEGQNVTLSCEQNLNHDAMYWYRQDPGQGLRLIYYSQIVNDFQKGDIAEGYSVSREKKESFPLTVTSAQKNPTAFYLCASSPGPGQPQHFGDGTRLSIL.